Included here is one T cell receptor beta chain sequence, with context. These data come from a study of shared clonotypes between healthy human individuals. Data came from immunoSEQ multiplex PCR; TCRdb stores just in-frame clones and leaves some out. In the table there are millions of clones, 90% to 95% of which are singletons. The sample consisted of naive CD4+ T cells sorted from blood. Sample subset: CD45RA+ positively selected. This sequence was found in a man between 18 and 35 years old in good health.

CDR3 residues: CASSESRGLAEAFF. The DNA for the CDR3 is TGCGCCAGCAGTGAGTCGAGAGGGCTCGCTGAAGCTTTCTTT. V and J are TRBV10-2 and TRBJ1-1; D unresolved. The germline CDR1 and CDR2 sequences are WSHSY and SAAADI. Trimming stripped 0 bases from V and 6 bases from J, with 11 bases between. CDR3 length: 14 residues.